The clone carrying this TCR beta chain has just a few counts. The antigen remains undetermined. This sample was taken from a study of CD8 T cells in ankylosing spondylitis. Findings and caveats of the study: Seven to nine highly homologous variants formed a TCR beta motif that appeared characteristic of ankylosing spondylitis blood. Existing reports had already noted some motif variants in reactive arthritis synovial fluid and blood. Within matched ankylosing spondylitis synovial fluid, disease-linked clones were reportedly significantly enriched.

The TCR beta libraries were generated through quantitative 5'-RACE incorporating molecular barcodes. One entry per CDR3 protein results from TCRdb running MiXCR on the 5' RACE reads. Of around 340,000 distinct CDR3 sequences in the sample, 20% are singletons; the top ten hold 10% to 15%. Trimming at V came to 11 bases and at J to 4 bases, leaving 17 bases not matched to a gene. CDR1 LGHNA and CDR2 YNFKEQ come from the germline V gene. CDR3 length equals 15 residues. The specimen sequenced was blood, either unsorted or a sorted T cell fraction (not recorded which). This sequence originates from a male donor with ankylosing spondylitis or in good health (not recorded which). V and J are TRBV4-2 and TRBJ2-7, with 7 bases matching TRBD2. DNA for the CDR3: TGTGCCGCCGGGACCCGTGCGGGGGAGGGATACGAGCAGTACTTC. It specifies CAAGTRAGEGYEQYF.